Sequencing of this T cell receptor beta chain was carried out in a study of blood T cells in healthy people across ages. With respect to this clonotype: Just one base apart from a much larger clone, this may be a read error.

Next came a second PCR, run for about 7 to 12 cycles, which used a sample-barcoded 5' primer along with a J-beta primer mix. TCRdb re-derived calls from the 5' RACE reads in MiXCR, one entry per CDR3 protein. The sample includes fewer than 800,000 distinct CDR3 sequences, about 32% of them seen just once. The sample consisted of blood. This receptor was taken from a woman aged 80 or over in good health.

The CDR3 region is CASSLDWYHGYTF. CDR3 bases: TGTGCCAGCAGCTTAGACTGGTACCATGGCTACACCTTC. The chain uses TRBV7-9 and TRBJ1-2; unclear D gene. V was clipped by 1 base and J by 6 bases, with 9 bases between them. This CDR3 is 13 amino acids long. Per germline, CDR1 SEHNR and CDR2 FQNEAQ (reference sequence).